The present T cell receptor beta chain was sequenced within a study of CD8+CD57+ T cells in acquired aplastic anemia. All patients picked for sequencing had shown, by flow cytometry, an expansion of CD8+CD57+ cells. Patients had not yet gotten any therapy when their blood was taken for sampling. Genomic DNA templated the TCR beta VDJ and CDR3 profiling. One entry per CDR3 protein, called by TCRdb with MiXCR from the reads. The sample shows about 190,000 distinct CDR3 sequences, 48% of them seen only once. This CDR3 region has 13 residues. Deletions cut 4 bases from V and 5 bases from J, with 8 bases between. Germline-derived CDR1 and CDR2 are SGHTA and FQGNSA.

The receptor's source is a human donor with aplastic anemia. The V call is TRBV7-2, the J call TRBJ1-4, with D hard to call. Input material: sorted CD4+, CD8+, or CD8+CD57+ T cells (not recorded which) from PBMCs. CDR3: CASSSTTNEKLFF. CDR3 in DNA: TGTGCCAGCAGCTCGACTACCAATGAAAAACTGTTTTTT.